This T cell receptor (beta chain) was identified during a study of vaccination and CD4 T cells after COVID-19. Study-level background: Overlapping spike peptides of SARS-CoV-2, HCoV-NL63, HCoV-OC43 and HCoV-229E were used, and cells were stimulated with them. Cultures that served as controls received a CEFX pool, an HIV-1 Nef pool, or no peptide. Findings and limits, study-wide: A nonsignificant median increase from roughly 21 to 40 SARS-CoV-2-reactive clonotypes was observed. A relatively small number of convalescent patients were studied, and no early post-infection timepoints were included.

Noted treatment: roughly ten-day PBMC culture with coronavirus spike peptide pools or control peptides (ViraFEST assay). Researchers used the Oncomine TCR Beta short-read assay to sequence DNA from cultured CD4+ T cells. TCRdb re-called the PCR reads through MiXCR, storing one row per CDR3 protein. The profile shows more than 15,000 distinct CDR3 sequences, roughly 30% of them singletons. Germline lookup yields CDR1 MNHNS and CDR2 SASEGT. The CDR3 totals 15 residues. The ends were cut back, 1 base at V and 4 bases at J, with 13 bases in the middle. On this clonotype: Its antigen remains unidentified.

The TCR comes from a human donor with COVID-19. Sequencing used cultured CD4+ T cells from blood. The chain has TRBV6-1 and TRBJ2-5; perhaps D is TRBD1 or TRBD2 (6 bases each). The CDR3 region is CASSEVNRGRETQYF. The DNA for the CDR3 is TGTGCCAGCAGTGAAGTCAACCGGGGGCGAGAGACCCAGTACTTC.